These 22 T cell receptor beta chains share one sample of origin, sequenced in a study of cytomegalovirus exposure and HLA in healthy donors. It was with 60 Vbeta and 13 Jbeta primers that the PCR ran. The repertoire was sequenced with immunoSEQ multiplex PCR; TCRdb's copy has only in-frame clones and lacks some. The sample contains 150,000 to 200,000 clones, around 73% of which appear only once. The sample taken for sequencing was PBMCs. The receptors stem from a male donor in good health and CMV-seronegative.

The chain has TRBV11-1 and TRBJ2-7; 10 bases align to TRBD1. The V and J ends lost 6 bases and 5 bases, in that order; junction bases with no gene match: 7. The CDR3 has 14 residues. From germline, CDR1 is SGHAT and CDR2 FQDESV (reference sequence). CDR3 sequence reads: CASSPGQGHHEQYF. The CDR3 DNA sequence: TGTGCCAGCAGTCCGGGACAGGGGCATCACGAGCAGTACTTC. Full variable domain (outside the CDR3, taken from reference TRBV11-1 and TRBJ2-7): EAEVAQSPRYKITEKSQAVAFWCDPISGHATLYWYRQILGQGPELLVQFQDESVVDDSQLPKDRFSAERLKGVDSTLKIQPAELGDSAMYLCASSPGQGHHEQYFGPGTRLTVT.

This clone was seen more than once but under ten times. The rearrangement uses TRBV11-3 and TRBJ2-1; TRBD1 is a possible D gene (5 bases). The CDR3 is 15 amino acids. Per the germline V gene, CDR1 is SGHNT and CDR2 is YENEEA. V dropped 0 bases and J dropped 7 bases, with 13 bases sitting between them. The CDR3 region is CASSLDPAGWNEQFF. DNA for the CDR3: TGTGCCAGCAGCTTAGATCCCGCAGGGTGGAATGAGCAGTTCTTC.

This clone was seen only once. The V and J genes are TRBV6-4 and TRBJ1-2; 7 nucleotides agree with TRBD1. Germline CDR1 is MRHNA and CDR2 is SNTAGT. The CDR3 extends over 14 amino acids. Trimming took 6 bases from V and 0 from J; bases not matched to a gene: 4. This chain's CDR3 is CASRQGIPNYGYTF. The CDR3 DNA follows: TGTGCCAGCAGACAGGGGATTCCTAACTATGGCTACACCTTC.

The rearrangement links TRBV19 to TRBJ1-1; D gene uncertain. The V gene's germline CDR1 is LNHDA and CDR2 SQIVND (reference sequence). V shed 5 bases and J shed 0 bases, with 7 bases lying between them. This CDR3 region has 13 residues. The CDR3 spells CASSLGMNTEAFF. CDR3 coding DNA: TGTGCCAGTAGTTTGGGCATGAACACTGAAGCTTTCTTT.

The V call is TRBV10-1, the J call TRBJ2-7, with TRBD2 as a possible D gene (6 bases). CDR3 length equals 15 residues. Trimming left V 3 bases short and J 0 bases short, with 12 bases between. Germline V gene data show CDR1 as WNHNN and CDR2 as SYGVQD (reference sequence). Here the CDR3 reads CASSEGDGGSYEQYF. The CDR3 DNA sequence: TGCGCCAGCAGTGAAGGGGACGGGGGCTCCTACGAGCAGTACTTC.

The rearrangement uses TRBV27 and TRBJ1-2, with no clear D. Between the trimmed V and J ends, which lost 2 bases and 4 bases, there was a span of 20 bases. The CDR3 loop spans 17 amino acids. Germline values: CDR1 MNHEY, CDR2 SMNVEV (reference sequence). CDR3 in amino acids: CASSLGGGGTTFYGYTF. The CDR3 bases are TGTGCCAGCAGTTTAGGCGGCGGAGGTACGACTTTCTATGGCTACACCTTC.

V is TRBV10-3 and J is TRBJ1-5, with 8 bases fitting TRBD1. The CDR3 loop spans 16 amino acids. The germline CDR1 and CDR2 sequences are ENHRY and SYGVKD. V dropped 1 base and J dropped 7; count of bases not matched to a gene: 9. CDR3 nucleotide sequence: TGTGCCATCAGTGAGTTGGCCACAGGGGGTGCCCAGCCCCAGCATTTT. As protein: CAISELATGGAQPQHF.

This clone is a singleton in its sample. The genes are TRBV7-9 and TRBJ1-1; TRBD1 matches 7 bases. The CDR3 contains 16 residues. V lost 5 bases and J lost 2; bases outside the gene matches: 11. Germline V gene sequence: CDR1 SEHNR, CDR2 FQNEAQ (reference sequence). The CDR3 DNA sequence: TGTGCCAGCAGCACCCTCCCGACAGGGCAAAACACTGAAGCTTTCTTT. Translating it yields CASSTLPTGQNTEAFF.

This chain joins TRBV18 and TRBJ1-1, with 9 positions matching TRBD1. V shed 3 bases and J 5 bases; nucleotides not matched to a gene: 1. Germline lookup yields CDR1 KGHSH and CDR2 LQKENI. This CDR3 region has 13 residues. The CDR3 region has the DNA TGTGCCAGCTCACCGGACAGGGGAACTGAAGCTTTCTTT. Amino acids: CASSPDRGTEAFF.

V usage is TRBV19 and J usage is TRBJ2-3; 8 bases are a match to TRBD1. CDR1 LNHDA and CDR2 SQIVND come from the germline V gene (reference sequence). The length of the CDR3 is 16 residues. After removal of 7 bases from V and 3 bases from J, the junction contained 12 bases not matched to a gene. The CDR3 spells CASTGPTGGGTDTQYF. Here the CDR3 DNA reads TGTGCCAGTACCGGTCCTACAGGGGGAGGAACAGATACGCAGTATTTT.

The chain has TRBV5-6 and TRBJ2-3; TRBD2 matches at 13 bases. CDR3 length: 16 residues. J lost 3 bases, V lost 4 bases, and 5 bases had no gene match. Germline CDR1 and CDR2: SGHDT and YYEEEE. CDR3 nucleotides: TGTGCCAGCAGCCTTCGGACTAGCGGGAGAACAGATACGCAGTATTTT. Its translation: CASSLRTSGRTDTQYF.

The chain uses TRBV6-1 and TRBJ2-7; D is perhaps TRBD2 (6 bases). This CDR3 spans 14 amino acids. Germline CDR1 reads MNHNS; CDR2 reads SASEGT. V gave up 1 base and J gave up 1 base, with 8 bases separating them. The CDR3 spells CASSEVLASYEQYF. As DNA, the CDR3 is TGTGCCAGCAGTGAAGTACTAGCATCCTACGAGCAGTACTTC.

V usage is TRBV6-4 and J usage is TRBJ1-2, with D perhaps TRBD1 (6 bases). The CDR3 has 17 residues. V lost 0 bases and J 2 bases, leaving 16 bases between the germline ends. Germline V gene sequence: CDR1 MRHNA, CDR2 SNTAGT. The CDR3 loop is CASSDSRPGQSNYGYTF. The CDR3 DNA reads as TGTGCCAGCAGTGACTCTCGGCCAGGACAGAGCAACTATGGCTACACCTTC.

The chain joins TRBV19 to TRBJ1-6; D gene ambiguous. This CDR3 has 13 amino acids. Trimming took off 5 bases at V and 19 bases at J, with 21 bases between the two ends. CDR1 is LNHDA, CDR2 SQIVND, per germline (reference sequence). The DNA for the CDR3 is TGTGCCAGTAGTGAGGGCAAACCACCTGCATGGCACTTT. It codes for CASSEGKPPAWHF.

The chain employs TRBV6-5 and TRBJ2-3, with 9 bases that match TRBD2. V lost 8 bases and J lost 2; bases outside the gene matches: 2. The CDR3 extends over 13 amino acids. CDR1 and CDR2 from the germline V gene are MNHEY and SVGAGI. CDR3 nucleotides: TGTGCCAGCGCTAGCGGGGCCACAGATACGCAGTATTTT. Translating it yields CASASGATDTQYF.

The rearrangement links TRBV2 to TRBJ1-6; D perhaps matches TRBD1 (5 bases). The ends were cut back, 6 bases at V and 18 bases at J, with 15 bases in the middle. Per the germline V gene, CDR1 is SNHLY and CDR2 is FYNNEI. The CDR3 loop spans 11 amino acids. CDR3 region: CASRYRLGSHF. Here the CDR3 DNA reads TGTGCCAGCAGATACAGGCTCGGGTCCCACTTT. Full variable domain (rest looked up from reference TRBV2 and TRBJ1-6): EPEVTQTPSHQVTQMGQEVILRCVPISNHLYFYWYRQILGQKVEFLVSFYNNEISEKSEIFDDQFSVERPDGSNFTLKIRSTKLEDSAMYFCASRYRLGSHFGNGTRLTVT.

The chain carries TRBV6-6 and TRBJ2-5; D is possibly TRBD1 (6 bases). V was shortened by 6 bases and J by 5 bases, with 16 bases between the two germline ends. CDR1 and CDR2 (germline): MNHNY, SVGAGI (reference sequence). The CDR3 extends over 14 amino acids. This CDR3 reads CASSIQGTGETQYF. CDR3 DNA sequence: TGTGCCAGCAGCATCCAGGGGACCGGGGAGACCCAGTACTTC.

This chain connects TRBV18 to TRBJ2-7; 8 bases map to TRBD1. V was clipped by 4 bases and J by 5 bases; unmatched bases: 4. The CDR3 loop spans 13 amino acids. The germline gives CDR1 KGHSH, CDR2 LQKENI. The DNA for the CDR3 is TGTGCCAGCTCACTGTCGGACAGGGACGAGCAGTACTTC. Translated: CASSLSDRDEQYF.

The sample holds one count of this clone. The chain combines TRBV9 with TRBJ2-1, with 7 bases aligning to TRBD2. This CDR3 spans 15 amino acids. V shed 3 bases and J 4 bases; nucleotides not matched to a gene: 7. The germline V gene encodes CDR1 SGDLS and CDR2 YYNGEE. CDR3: CASSDRDYRYNEQFF. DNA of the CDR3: TGTGCCAGCAGCGACCGGGACTACAGATACAATGAGCAGTTCTTC.

The CDR3 spells CASSTTGGRRYTF. Written as DNA, the CDR3 is TGTGCCAGCAGCACCACAGGGGGTAGGCGCTACACCTTC. The chain employs TRBV6-5 and TRBJ1-2; 8 bases align to TRBD1. V lost 6 bases and J lost 9; bases outside the gene matches: 9. Germline V gives CDR1 MNHEY, CDR2 SVGAGI. This CDR3 spans 13 amino acids.

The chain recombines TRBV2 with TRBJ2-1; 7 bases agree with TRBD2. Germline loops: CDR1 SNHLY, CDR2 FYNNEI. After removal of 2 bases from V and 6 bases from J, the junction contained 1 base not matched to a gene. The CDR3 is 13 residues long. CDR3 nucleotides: TGTGCCAGCAGTGAACGGGGGGTCAATGAGCAGTTCTTC. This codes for CASSERGVNEQFF.

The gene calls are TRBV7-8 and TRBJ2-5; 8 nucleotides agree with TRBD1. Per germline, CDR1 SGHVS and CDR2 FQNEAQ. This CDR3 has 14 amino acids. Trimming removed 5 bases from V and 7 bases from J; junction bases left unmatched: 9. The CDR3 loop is CASSLGQGLGTQYF. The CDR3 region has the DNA TGTGCCAGCAGCCTCGGACAGGGTCTGGGGACCCAGTACTTC. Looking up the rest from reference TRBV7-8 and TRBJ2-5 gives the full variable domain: GAGVSQSPRYKVAKRGQDVALRCDPISGHVSLFWYQQALGQGPEFLTYFQNEAQLDKSGLPSDRFFAERPEGSVSTLKIQRTQQEDSAVYLCASSLGQGLGTQYFGPGTRLLVL.